This T cell receptor (beta chain) was documented in a study of technical replicates of blood from a few donors (dated 2017 in TCRdb). CDR3 length: 15 amino acids, cysteine to phenylalanine. CDR3 DNA only is kept here, 45 bases in frame from base 1. On this clone itself: Its antigen remains unidentified. No quality values exist for individual bases; no much larger clone is one base distant.

Libraries came from the immunoSEQ multiplex PCR assay. Imported from immuneACCESS, the table was reduced by TCRdb to in-frame sequences with V and J called. These copies leave out some clones; in studies compared against another copy, an unresolved V gene accounts for under half, and the cause of the remainder is not known. The sample table records 15,000 or so clones; around 81% of these occur just once. The biggest ten clones account for roughly 11% of the sample. What was sequenced was PBMCs. This clonotype was sampled from a human donor in good health. The sequence is built from TRBV12-2 and TRBJ1-1. TRBV12-2 is a pseudogene. CDR3 sequence: CASRLSWPGRTEAFF. The bases are TGTGCAAGTCGCTTGTCTTGGCCGGGGAGGACTGAAGCTTTCTTT.